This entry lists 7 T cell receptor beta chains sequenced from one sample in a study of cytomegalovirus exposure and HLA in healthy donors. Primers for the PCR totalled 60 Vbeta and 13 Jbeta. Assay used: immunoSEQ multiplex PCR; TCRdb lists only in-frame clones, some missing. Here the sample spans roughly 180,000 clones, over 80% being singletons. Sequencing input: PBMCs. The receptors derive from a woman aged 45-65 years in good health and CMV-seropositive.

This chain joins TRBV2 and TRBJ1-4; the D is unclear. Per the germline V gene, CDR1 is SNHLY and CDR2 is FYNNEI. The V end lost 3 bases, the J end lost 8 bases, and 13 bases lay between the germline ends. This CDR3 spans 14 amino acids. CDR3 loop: CASSDGGAGEKLFF. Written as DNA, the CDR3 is TGTGCCAGCAGTGATGGAGGCGCGGGGGAAAAACTGTTTTTT. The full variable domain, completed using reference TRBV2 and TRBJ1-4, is EPEVTQTPSHQVTQMGQEVILRCVPISNHLYFYWYRQILGQKVEFLVSFYNNEISEKSEIFDDQFSVERPDGSNFTLKIRSTKLEDSAMYFCASSDGGAGEKLFFGSGTQLSVL.

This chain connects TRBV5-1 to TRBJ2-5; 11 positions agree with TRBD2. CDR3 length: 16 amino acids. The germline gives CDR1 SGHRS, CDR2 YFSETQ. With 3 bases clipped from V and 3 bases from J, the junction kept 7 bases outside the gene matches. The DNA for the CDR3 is TGCGCCAGCAGCTCTAATAGCGGGGGGGCGGAAGAGACCCAGTACTTC. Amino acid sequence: CASSSNSGGAEETQYF.

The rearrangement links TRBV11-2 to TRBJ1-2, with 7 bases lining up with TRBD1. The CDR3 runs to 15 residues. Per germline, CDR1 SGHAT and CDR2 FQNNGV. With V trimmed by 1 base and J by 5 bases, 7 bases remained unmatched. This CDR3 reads CASSLGGTAAYGYTF. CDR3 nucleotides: TGTGCCAGCAGCTTAGGGGGGACAGCTGCTTATGGCTACACCTTC.

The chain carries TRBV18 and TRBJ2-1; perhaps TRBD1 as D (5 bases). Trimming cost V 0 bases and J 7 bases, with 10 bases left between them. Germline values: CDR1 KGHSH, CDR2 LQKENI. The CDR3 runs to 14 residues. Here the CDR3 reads CASSPPLGPNEQFF. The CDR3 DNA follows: TGTGCCAGCTCACCACCTTTGGGGCCGAATGAGCAGTTCTTC. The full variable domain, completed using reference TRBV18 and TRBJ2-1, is NAGVMQNPRHLVRRRGQEARLRCSPMKGHSHVYWYRQLPEEGLKFMVYLQKENIIDESGMPKERFSAEFPKEGPSILRIQQVVRGDSAAYFCASSPPLGPNEQFFGPGTRLTVL.

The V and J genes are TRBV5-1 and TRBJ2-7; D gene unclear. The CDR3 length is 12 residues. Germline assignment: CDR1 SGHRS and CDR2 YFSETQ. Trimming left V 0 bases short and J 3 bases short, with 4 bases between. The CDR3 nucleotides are TGCGCCAGCAGCTTGGGACACTACGAGCAGTACTTC. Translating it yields CASSLGHYEQYF.

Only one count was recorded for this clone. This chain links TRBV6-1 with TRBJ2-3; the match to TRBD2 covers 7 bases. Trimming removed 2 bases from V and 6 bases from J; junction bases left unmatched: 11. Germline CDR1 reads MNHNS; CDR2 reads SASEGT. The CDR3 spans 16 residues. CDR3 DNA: TGTGCCAGCAGTGAAAGGGGACCGGGAGCGGGGGATACGCAGTATTTT. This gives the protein CASSERGPGAGDTQYF.

Here the CDR3 DNA reads TGCGCCAGCAGCACGACTAGCGGGGGGACAGATACGCAGTATTTT. Translated, it gives CASSTTSGGTDTQYF. The rearrangement joins TRBV5-1 to TRBJ2-3; 13 nucleotides agree with TRBD2. CDR3 size: 15 residues. Germline-derived CDR1 and CDR2 are SGHRS and YFSETQ. J was trimmed by 3 bases and V by 4 bases; bases with no gene match: 2.